The 24 T cell receptor beta chains reported below all come from one sample, sequenced in a study of blood T cell repertoires in COVID-19 (TCRdb year 2020). The receptor library was made with the immunoSEQ multiplex PCR assay. The table comes from immuneACCESS by way of TCRdb, which keeps in-frame sequences with V and J called. Part of the clones is missing from these tables; in studies checked, under half for an unresolved V gene and the rest for unknown reasons. The sample includes 220,000 or so clones, with 70% to 90% observed a single time. The ten largest clones take up 10% to 13% of the sample. Sequenced material: peripheral blood. Receptors originate from a woman aged 50 to 65 with COVID-19, enrolled during active disease.

This clone was counted a few times. The CDR3, as DNA: TGTGCCAGCAGTACTACAACGGGAGGAACGCAGTATTTT. Its protein product is CASSTTTGGTQYF. The chain is built from TRBV27 and TRBJ2-3; TRBD2 aligns across 7 bases. The J segment lost 9 bases and the V segment lost 5 bases, leaving 8 bases of the junction unmatched. From germline, CDR1 is MNHEY and CDR2 SMNVEV (reference sequence). There are 13 residues in the CDR3.

The rearrangement uses TRBV6-5 and TRBJ1-2, with TRBD1 matching over 9 bases. The V gene end was trimmed by 7 bases and the J gene end by 8 bases; junction bases not matched to a gene: 8. The CDR3 length is 13 residues. Germline values: CDR1 MNHEY, CDR2 SVGAGI. CDR3 protein: CASIWDRVGGYTF. In nucleotides, the CDR3 is TGTGCCAGCATTTGGGACAGGGTGGGCGGCTACACCTTC.

The J gene is TRBJ2-5, the V gene TRBV5-5, with TRBD2 as a possible D gene (6 bases). Between the trimmed V and J ends, which lost 1 base and 5 bases, there was a span of 15 bases. This CDR3 contains 15 residues. Per the germline V gene, CDR1 is SGHKS and CDR2 is YYEKEE (reference sequence). The CDR3 sequence: CASSLLSSAPETQYF. The CDR3 DNA sequence: TGTGCCAGCAGCTTGCTTTCTAGCGCTCCGGAGACCCAGTACTTC.

This rearrangement joins TRBV28 to TRBJ2-5, with 9 bases identical to TRBD2. After removal of 4 bases from V and 1 base from J, the junction contained 1 base not matched to a gene. This CDR3 comprises 14 residues. Germline assignment: CDR1 MDHEN and CDR2 SYDVKM. The CDR3 loop is CASSSSGAQETQYF. Written as DNA, the CDR3 is TGTGCCAGCAGTTCTAGCGGGGCCCAAGAGACCCAGTACTTC.

The V call is TRBV27, the J call TRBJ1-1, with TRBD1 as a possible D gene (6 bases). The V gene's germline CDR1 is MNHEY and CDR2 SMNVEV (reference sequence). V lost 4 bases and J 8 bases, leaving 20 bases between the germline ends. The CDR3 is 15 residues long. The CDR3 loop is CASSWTPGAGVEAFF. CDR3 bases: TGTGCCAGCAGTTGGACCCCAGGGGCCGGAGTGGAAGCTTTCTTT.

This clone was picked up one time. The V call is TRBV13, the J call TRBJ2-1, with D maybe TRBD1 (7 bases). With 7 bases removed from V and 9 bases from J, the gap between germline ends came to 13 bases. Germline assignment: CDR1 PRHDT and CDR2 FYEKMQ (reference sequence). This CDR3 is built from 12 residues. The CDR3, as DNA: TGTGCCAGCACAGCAGGGGGAGGTGAGCAGTTCTTC. It translates to CASTAGGGEQFF.

This clone was detected ten times or more. The genes are TRBV6-5 and TRBJ1-2; D might be TRBD1 (5 bases). CDR3 size: 14 residues. V lost 8 bases, J lost 3 bases, and 16 bases lay in between. Germline CDR1 and CDR2: MNHEY and SVGAGI. The CDR3 region is CASPPGRDYYGYTF. The CDR3 nucleotides are TGTGCCAGCCCCCCGGGGAGGGACTACTATGGCTACACCTTC.

The chain employs TRBV7-8 and TRBJ1-2, with 7 positions matching TRBD1. CDR1 is SGHVS and CDR2 is FQNEAQ in the germline V gene. The length of the CDR3 is 14 residues. Losses at the gene ends were 7 bases for V and 4 bases for J; bases not matched to a gene: 9. This CDR3 reads CASTTGARPYGYTF. CDR3 DNA: TGTGCCAGCACCACAGGGGCACGACCCTATGGCTACACCTTC.

This CDR3 reads CASSLQAYSYEQYF. The DNA of the CDR3 is TGTGCCAGCAGCTTACAGGCTTACTCCTACGAGCAGTACTTC. This rearrangement joins TRBV7-9 to TRBJ2-7, with no clear D. Between the trimmed V and J ends, which lost 2 bases and 0 bases, there was a span of 8 bases. This CDR3 comprises 14 residues. CDR1 is SEHNR and CDR2 is FQNEAQ in the germline V gene (reference sequence).

This chain links TRBV28 with TRBJ2-7; 14 bases agree with TRBD2. The junction had 13 bases not matched to a gene; V was cut back by 5 bases and J by 1 base. The germline CDR1 and CDR2 sequences are MDHEN and SYDVKM. This CDR3 is built from 19 residues. CDR3 DNA: TGTGCCAGCAGTCCGCGACTAGCGGGGGGGCCGGTCTTATCCTACGAGCAGTACTTC. Protein: CASSPRLAGGPVLSYEQYF.

This clone showed up just a few times. V usage is TRBV18 and J usage is TRBJ2-2, with 10 bases identical to TRBD1. The ends lost 3 bases at V and 5 bases at J; junction bases unmatched: 3. The germline V gene encodes CDR1 KGHSH and CDR2 LQKENI. This CDR3 is built from 15 residues. The CDR3 sequence is CASSPGTGVTGELFF. CDR3 bases: TGTGCCAGCTCACCCGGGACAGGGGTGACCGGGGAGCTGTTTTTT.

The V gene is TRBV23-1, the J gene TRBJ2-7; TRBD1 agrees at 8 bases. TRBV23-1 is an ORF, with its function uncertain. V was pared by 5 bases and J by 4 bases, with 13 bases of the junction left unmatched. CDR3 size: 16 residues. CDR3 sequence reads: CASSVYRDRTQYEQYV. Here the CDR3 DNA reads TGCGCCAGCAGTGTATACCGGGACAGGACCCAATACGAGCAGTACGTC.

V and J are TRBV5-1 and TRBJ2-5; the D gene is possibly TRBD1 (5 bases). CDR1 and CDR2 (germline): SGHRS, YFSETQ. V lost 1 base and J lost 4, with 5 bases in between. The CDR3 consists of 12 residues. Written as DNA, the CDR3 is TGCGCCAGCAGCTTGCAGGGAGAGACCCAGTACTTC. It codes for CASSLQGETQYF.

The chain joins TRBV7-9 to TRBJ2-7; no clear D gene. The CDR3 is 13 residues long. Per the germline V gene, CDR1 is SEHNR and CDR2 is FQNEAQ (reference sequence). V dropped 5 bases and J dropped 2 bases, with 10 bases sitting between them. CDR3 in DNA: TGTGCCAGCAGCAATCCGGAGACCTACGAGCAGTACTTC. It specifies CASSNPETYEQYF.

This clone was picked up one time. The CDR3 sequence is CASSLARRLSYGYTF. CDR3 DNA sequence: TGTGCCAGCAGCTTGGCACGGCGGCTCAGCTATGGCTACACCTTC. The V and J genes are TRBV5-6 and TRBJ1-2; no reliable D call. Trimming removed 0 bases at V and 4 bases at J, with 13 bases between. The V gene's germline CDR1 is SGHDT and CDR2 YYEEEE. The length of the CDR3 is 15 residues. Full variable domain (remainder filled in from reference TRBV5-6 and TRBJ1-2): DAGVTQSPTHLIKTRGQQVTLRCSPKSGHDTVSWYQQALGQGPQFIFQYYEEEERQRGNFPDRFSGHQFPNYSSELNVNALLLGDSALYLCASSLARRLSYGYTFGSGTRLTVV.

The chain carries TRBV5-1 and TRBJ2-3, with a possible D match to TRBD1 (6 bases). The CDR3 extends over 13 amino acids. V dropped 9 bases and J dropped 3 bases, with 14 bases sitting between them. The V gene's germline CDR1 is SGHRS and CDR2 YFSETQ. The CDR3 reads CATTEQGTDTQYF. CDR3 bases: TGCGCCACCACGGAACAGGGAACAGATACGCAGTATTTT.

The chain employs TRBV18 and TRBJ2-1; 7 positions agree with TRBD2. The CDR3 spans 15 residues. V shed 3 bases and J 2 bases; nucleotides not matched to a gene: 4. CDR1 is KGHSH and CDR2 is LQKENI in the germline V gene. The CDR3 protein is CASSPGAGTYNEQFF. The CDR3 DNA reads TGTGCCAGCTCACCCGGAGCGGGGACCTACAATGAGCAGTTCTTC.

The chain combines TRBV6-5 with TRBJ2-6; D is perhaps TRBD1 (5 bases). Germline lookup yields CDR1 MNHEY and CDR2 SVGAGI. This CDR3 spans 14 amino acids. Trimming took 7 bases from V and 0 from J, leaving 7 bases between them. This CDR3 reads CASKGYSGANVLTF. CDR3 in DNA: TGTGCCAGCAAGGGGTACTCTGGGGCCAACGTCCTGACTTTC.

The chain employs TRBV5-8 and TRBJ2-1; TRBD2 aligns across 12 bases. Germline trimming cut 1 base from V and 5 bases from J; bases unmatched to any gene: 10. Per the germline V gene, CDR1 is SGHTS and CDR2 is YDEGEE. The CDR3 extends over 18 amino acids. CDR3 in amino acids: CASSLIRILAGGHNEQFF. CDR3 nucleotide sequence: TGTGCCAGCAGCTTGATTCGGATCCTAGCGGGGGGGCACAATGAGCAGTTCTTC.

The chain recombines TRBV11-2 with TRBJ2-7; D unresolved. The ends were cut back, 1 base at V and 3 bases at J, with 7 bases in the middle. Germline CDR1 and CDR2: SGHAT and FQNNGV. The CDR3 has 13 amino acids. The CDR3 reads CASSLGGLYEQYV. The CDR3 DNA reads TGTGCCAGCAGCTTAGGCGGTCTCTACGAGCAGTACGTC.

This clone was counted ten times or more. In the same sample, other DNA sequences code for this CDR3. The genes are TRBV14 and TRBJ2-3; D is possibly TRBD2 (6 bases). Germline V gives CDR1 SGHDN, CDR2 FVKESK. The V and J ends lost 8 bases and 2 bases respectively, with 14 bases between them. The CDR3 extends over 14 amino acids. CDR3 sequence (DNA): TGTGCCAGCTCTCAGCGGGTCGTCACAGATACGCAGTATTTT. It encodes CASSQRVVTDTQYF.

This clone was seen only once. The chain carries TRBV2 and TRBJ2-1; TRBD2 agrees at 8 bases. The ends lost 5 bases at V and 2 bases at J; junction bases unmatched: 5. Germline V gene data show CDR1 as SNHLY and CDR2 as FYNNEI. The CDR3 runs to 15 residues. CDR3 nucleotides: TGTGCCAGCAGTCAATCTAGCGGGCCCTACAATGAGCAGTTCTTC. Its translation: CASSQSSGPYNEQFF. The whole variable domain, filled in from reference TRBV2 and TRBJ2-1, reads EPEVTQTPSHQVTQMGQEVILRCVPISNHLYFYWYRQILGQKVEFLVSFYNNEISEKSEIFDDQFSVERPDGSNFTLKIRSTKLEDSAMYFCASSQSSGPYNEQFFGPGTRLTVL.

V usage is TRBV7-2 and J usage is TRBJ1-2; D call uncertain. V gave up 4 bases and J gave up 4 bases, with 10 bases separating them. Germline lookup yields CDR1 SGHTA and CDR2 FQGNSA. This CDR3 is built from 13 residues. The chain's CDR3 is CASSSTITYGYTF. The DNA of the CDR3 is TGTGCCAGCAGCTCGACAATTACCTATGGCTACACCTTC.

In this sample, this clone turned up a few times. The CDR3 protein is CASSETGGAYYGYTF. DNA for the CDR3: TGTGCCAGCAGCGAAACAGGGGGCGCTTACTATGGCTACACCTTC. The chain combines TRBV9 with TRBJ1-2, with 9 bases fitting TRBD1. The CDR3 loop spans 15 amino acids. Looked up from germline, CDR1 is SGDLS and CDR2 is YYNGEE. V dropped 3 bases and J dropped 3; count of bases not matched to a gene: 6.